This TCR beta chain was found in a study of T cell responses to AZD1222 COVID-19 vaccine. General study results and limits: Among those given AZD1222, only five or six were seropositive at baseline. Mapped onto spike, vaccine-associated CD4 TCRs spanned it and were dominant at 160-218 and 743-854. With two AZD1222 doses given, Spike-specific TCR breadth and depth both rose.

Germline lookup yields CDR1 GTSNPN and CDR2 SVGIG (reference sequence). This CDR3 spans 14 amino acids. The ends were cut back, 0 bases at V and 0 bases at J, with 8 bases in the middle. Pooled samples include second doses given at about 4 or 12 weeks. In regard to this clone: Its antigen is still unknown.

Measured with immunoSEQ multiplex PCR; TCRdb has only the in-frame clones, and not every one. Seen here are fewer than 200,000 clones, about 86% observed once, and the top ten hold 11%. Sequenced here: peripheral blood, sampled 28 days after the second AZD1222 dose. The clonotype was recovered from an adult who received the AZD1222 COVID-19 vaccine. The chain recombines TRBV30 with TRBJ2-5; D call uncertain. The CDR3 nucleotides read TGTGCCTGGAGTGTAGTACCAAACCAAGAGACCCAGTACTTC. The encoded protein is CAWSVVPNQETQYF.